This entry lists 18 T cell receptor beta chains sequenced from one sample in a study of OX40 agonist ivuxolimab in advanced cancers. Repertoires were generated with immunoSEQ multiplex PCR, while TCRdb's copy carries only in-frame clones and drops some. The sample shows fewer than 70,000 clones, roughly 88% of them seen only once. Sequences were derived from CD4+ or CD8+ T cells sorted from blood, sampled in a trial of the OX40 agonist ivuxolimab. The origin of the receptors is an adult with an advanced solid tumor such as melanoma, head and neck, liver or kidney cancer.

The V call is TRBV6-1, the J call TRBJ1-5; D is ambiguous. The CDR3 extends over 14 amino acids. V was shortened by 6 bases and J by 2 bases, with 11 bases between the two germline ends. The germline gives CDR1 MNHNS, CDR2 SASEGT. The CDR3 bases are TGTGCCAGCAGGGGCGAAAAGGGCAATCAGCCCCAGCATTTT. It codes for CASRGEKGNQPQHF.

The chain employs TRBV6-6 and TRBJ1-1; weak D call: TRBD1 (6 bases). The CDR3 is 16 amino acids. The V gene's germline CDR1 is MNHNY and CDR2 SVGAGI (reference sequence). Trimming pared 2 bases from V and 4 bases from J, leaving 17 bases between. The chain's CDR3 is CASSYPPYGQLTEAFF. In DNA form, the CDR3 reads TGTGCCAGCAGTTACCCCCCCTATGGACAGCTCACTGAAGCTTTCTTT.

The V gene is TRBV30, the J gene TRBJ1-5; D is undetermined. Germline CDR1 and CDR2: GTSNPN and SVGIG (reference sequence). There are 14 residues in the CDR3. V dropped 0 bases and J dropped 4 bases, with 10 bases sitting between them. CDR3 sequence (DNA): TGTGCCTGGAGTGTAGGGCCGTTAAATCAGCCCCAGCATTTT. It specifies CAWSVGPLNQPQHF.

The chain couples TRBV11-2 to TRBJ2-5; 7 nucleotides align to TRBD1. The J call may be faulty, since TRBJ2-7 better matches the DNA end. The V gene's germline CDR1 is SGHAT and CDR2 FQNNGV. CDR3 length: 14 residues. The CDR3 region is CASSLEPGGYEQYF. The CDR3 DNA follows: TGTGCCAGCAGCTTAGAGCCAGGGGGATACGAGCAGTACTTC.

The V call is TRBV28, the J call TRBJ2-5; perhaps TRBD1 as D (5 bases). Germline values: CDR1 MDHEN, CDR2 SYDVKM. CDR3 length: 15 amino acids. Trimming pared 4 bases from V and 6 bases from J, leaving 18 bases between. Here the CDR3 DNA reads TGTGCCAGCAGTTCCCCCGGCCAGGGTAAAAAGACCCAGTACTTC. Translated: CASSSPGQGKKTQYF.

This sequence joins TRBV7-3 and TRBJ2-3, with D tentatively TRBD1 (5 bases). CDR3 size: 12 residues. The V end lost 5 bases, the J end lost 3 bases, and 6 bases lay between the germline ends. CDR1 and CDR2 from the germline V gene are SGHTA and FQGTGA. The CDR3 region has the DNA TGTGCCAGCAGCCCAGGGACAGATACGCAGTATTTT. Encoded protein: CASSPGTDTQYF.

The chain uses TRBV19 and TRBJ2-7, with 9 bases fitting TRBD2. The V gene end was trimmed by 10 bases and the J gene end by 0 bases; junction bases not matched to a gene: 7. The CDR3 is made up of 14 amino acids. Germline CDR1 is LNHDA and CDR2 is SQIVND (reference sequence). The CDR3 sequence is CATGLAGPSYEQYF. As DNA, the CDR3 is TGTGCCACCGGCCTAGCGGGACCCTCCTACGAGCAGTACTTC.

This chain uses TRBV28 with TRBJ1-2, with a weak D call TRBD1 (5 bases). Trimming left V 6 bases short and J 2 bases short, with 22 bases between. In germline, CDR1 is MDHEN, CDR2 SYDVKM. This CDR3 has 17 amino acids. The CDR3 is CASSRPPGLTSNYGYTF. CDR3 DNA sequence: TGTGCCAGCAGCAGACCGCCGGGACTCACTTCGAACTATGGCTACACCTTC.

Note on this clone: Other DNA sequences of this sample code for an identical CDR3. The chain uses TRBV6-4 and TRBJ1-5; unclear D gene. The CDR3 has 13 residues. Germline V CDR1 and CDR2: MRHNA, SNTAGT. V lost 3 bases to trimming and J lost 6 bases, with 9 bases between them. The CDR3 sequence: CASSEGMGQPQHF. As DNA, the CDR3 is TGTGCCAGCAGTGAAGGAATGGGTCAGCCCCAGCATTTT.

This clone has just a few counts. The chain has TRBV28 and TRBJ2-2; 11 positions match TRBD2. This CDR3 comprises 14 residues. Germline V CDR1 and CDR2: MDHEN, SYDVKM. The J segment lost 8 bases and the V segment lost 6 bases, leaving 5 bases of the junction unmatched. The CDR3 reads CASRTRLAGGELFF. Here the CDR3 DNA reads TGTGCCAGCAGGACAAGACTAGCGGGGGGGGAGCTGTTTTTT.

V is TRBV7-6 and J is TRBJ1-4, with D tentatively TRBD1 (5 bases). Germline V lookup: CDR1 SGHVS, CDR2 FNYEAQ. CDR3 length: 17 residues. V lost 5 bases, J lost 3 bases, and 19 bases lay in between. In nucleotides, the CDR3 is TGTGCCAGCAGCCGGGACGGGGGGGAGCTAGCTAATGAAAAACTGTTTTTT. Its translation: CASSRDGGELANEKLFF.

The rearrangement links TRBV6-5 to TRBJ1-4; no firm D call. V dropped 5 bases and J dropped 2 bases, with 9 bases sitting between them. The germline V gene has CDR1 MNHEY and CDR2 SVGAGI. The length of the CDR3 is 14 residues. CDR3 in DNA: TGTGCCAGCAGTCCCGGACGTACTAATGAAAAACTGTTTTTT. Its protein is CASSPGRTNEKLFF.

V usage is TRBV7-2 and J usage is TRBJ2-7; D uncertain. The CDR3 totals 12 residues. Germline V gene lookup returns CDR1 SGHTA and CDR2 FQGNSA. V shed 4 bases and J shed 2 bases, with 6 bases lying between them. CDR3 amino acids: CASSSRPYEQYF. The DNA for the CDR3 is TGTGCCAGCAGCTCCCGACCCTACGAGCAGTACTTC.

This rearrangement joins TRBV19 to TRBJ1-5; 8 positions match TRBD1. Germline values: CDR1 LNHDA, CDR2 SQIVND (reference sequence). Trimming at V came to 8 bases and at J to 5 bases, leaving 2 bases not matched to a gene. This CDR3 contains 12 residues. The chain's CDR3 is CASDRGHQPQHF. The CDR3 DNA reads TGTGCCAGTGACAGGGGCCATCAGCCCCAGCATTTT.

This clone appeared a single time. The V gene is TRBV5-1, the J gene TRBJ2-2, with 11 bases fitting TRBD2. This CDR3 is built from 17 residues. Germline CDR1 and CDR2: SGHRS and YFSETQ. The trim removed 4 bases at V and 6 bases at J, leaving 11 bases unmatched. CDR3: CASSIPQRGLAAGELFF. Here the CDR3 DNA reads TGCGCCAGCAGCATTCCACAACGGGGACTAGCGGCCGGGGAGCTGTTTTTT.

V usage is TRBV28 and J usage is TRBJ1-5, with TRBD1 matching 8 bases. Trimming removed 3 bases from V and 6 bases from J; junction bases left unmatched: 7. Germline V gene sequence: CDR1 MDHEN, CDR2 SYDVKM. CDR3 length: 15 residues. CDR3 coding DNA: TGTGCCAGCAGTTTGAGTACAGGGGGAGGTCAGCCCCAGCATTTT. This gives the protein CASSLSTGGGQPQHF.

The rearrangement uses TRBV4-3 and TRBJ1-1; no reliable D call. The CDR3 totals 13 residues. Germline assignment: CDR1 LGHNA and CDR2 YSLEER. V lost 5 bases and J lost 0, with 7 bases in between. The CDR3 DNA follows: TGCGCCAGCAGCTCTTCGTTGAACACTGAAGCTTTCTTT. Its protein is CASSSSLNTEAFF.

The chain carries TRBV25-1 and TRBJ2-3; maybe TRBD2 (5 bases). The CDR3 sequence is 16 residues long. In germline, CDR1 is MGHDK, CDR2 SYGVNS. The ends were cut back, 6 bases at V and 0 bases at J, with 16 bases in the middle. The CDR3, as DNA: TGTGCCAGCAGGGGCGACGGAGGATTTAGCACAGATACGCAGTATTTT. Its protein product is CASRGDGGFSTDTQYF.